Shown below are 29 T cell receptor beta chains from a single sample sequenced in a study of blood T cell repertoires in COVID-19. Libraries were prepared by immunoSEQ multiplex PCR; TCRdb keeps only in-frame clonotypes and omits some of them. The data show about 160,000 clones, about 88% seen once. The sample taken for sequencing was peripheral blood. These receptors all stem from a man aged 40-49 years with acute or convalescent COVID-19.

The rearrangement links TRBV11-2 to TRBJ2-3; possible D gene TRBD2, 5 bases. The V end was cut by 11 bases, the J end by 4 bases, with 19 bases between. Looked up from germline, CDR1 is SGHAT and CDR2 is FQNNGV. The CDR3 is 14 residues long. The CDR3 DNA is TGTGCCTCCGGCTTCGGGGTCCTTCCAGATACGCAGTATTTT. Protein: CASGFGVLPDTQYF.

In its sample, this clone was seen a few times. The V and J genes are TRBV5-1 and TRBJ2-1; the match to TRBD2 covers 14 bases. V lost 4 bases and J lost 1; bases outside the gene matches: 25. The CDR3 is 24 residues long. Germline V lookup: CDR1 SGHRS, CDR2 YFSETQ. CDR3 nucleotides: TGCGCCAGCAGCCAGGGAGGGTTAAGGTCCCTCAGGACTAGCGGGGGGCTATCCTACAATGAGCAGTTCTTC. This codes for CASSQGGLRSLRTSGGLSYNEQFF.

This chain joins TRBV7-8 and TRBJ2-2, with D tentatively TRBD1 (7 bases). The germline gives CDR1 SGHVS, CDR2 FQNEAQ. V lost 5 bases, J lost 2 bases, and 21 bases lay in between. CDR3 length: 18 residues. This CDR3 is CASSAPPGGQTNTGELFF. In DNA form, the CDR3 reads TGTGCCAGCAGCGCACCCCCCGGGGGACAGACCAACACCGGGGAGCTGTTTTTT.

The chain recombines TRBV27 with TRBJ2-7, with a possible D match to TRBD2 (6 bases). Trimming cost V 7 bases and J 0 bases, with 16 bases left between them. There are 15 residues in the CDR3. The germline V gene has CDR1 MNHEY and CDR2 SMNVEV (reference sequence). This CDR3 is CASKLMGGSSYEQYF. The CDR3 region has the DNA TGTGCCAGCAAGCTTATGGGGGGTTCCTCCTACGAGCAGTACTTC.

The chain employs TRBV6-6 and TRBJ2-1; 9 bases agree with TRBD1. Germline CDR1 and CDR2: MNHNY and SVGAGI (reference sequence). The CDR3 loop spans 15 amino acids. V shed 7 bases and J 3 bases; nucleotides not matched to a gene: 7. The CDR3 region has the DNA TGTGCCAGCAACACAGGACAGGGGTTCTACAATGAGCAGTTCTTC. It yields the protein CASNTGQGFYNEQFF.

This chain uses TRBV12-5 with TRBJ1-6, with 7 nucleotides matching TRBD1. Germline V gene data show CDR1 as LGHNT and CDR2 as FRNRAP. Losses at the gene ends were 1 base for V and 1 base for J; bases not matched to a gene: 7. There are 18 residues in the CDR3. CDR3 sequence reads: CASGLGIEGASYNSPLHF. The CDR3 DNA reads as TGTGCTAGTGGTTTGGGAATTGAGGGGGCATCCTATAATTCACCCCTCCACTTT.

The V gene is TRBV5-1, the J gene TRBJ2-3; 7 bases agree with TRBD1. The V and J ends lost 4 bases and 0 bases, in that order; junction bases with no gene match: 5. The CDR3 has 15 residues. The germline CDR1 and CDR2 sequences are SGHRS and YFSETQ. CDR3 DNA sequence: TGCGCCAGCAGCCTAGGGACAGCTAGCACAGATACGCAGTATTTT. Translated: CASSLGTASTDTQYF.

V usage is TRBV5-4 and J usage is TRBJ2-5, with D perhaps TRBD2 (6 bases). The germline V gene has CDR1 SGHNT and CDR2 YYREEE (reference sequence). This CDR3 spans 14 amino acids. V lost 4 bases, J lost 3 bases, and 13 bases lay in between. The CDR3 region is CASSPGGGEETQYF. The CDR3 DNA follows: TGTGCCAGCAGCCCGGGCGGAGGGGAAGAGACCCAGTACTTC.

The chain has TRBV2 and TRBJ2-7, with D perhaps TRBD2 (5 bases). In germline, CDR1 is SNHLY, CDR2 FYNNEI. The CDR3 totals 15 residues. Trimming shortened V by 3 bases and J by 6 bases, and 18 bases separated the two germline ends. CDR3 sequence: CASSELELVTGEQYF. DNA for the CDR3: TGTGCCAGCAGTGAGTTGGAACTAGTGACTGGCGAGCAGTACTTC.

The chain carries TRBV29-1 and TRBJ2-5, with unresolved D. The CDR3 runs 11 residues. V dropped 5 bases and J dropped 4 bases, with 8 bases sitting between them. Looked up from germline, CDR1 is SQVTM and CDR2 is ANQGSEA. The CDR3 protein is CSVLSSETQYF. CDR3 DNA: TGCAGCGTTTTGAGTTCAGAGACCCAGTACTTC.

CDR3 sequence reads: CASTTEGRGSRDTQYF. The DNA for the CDR3 is TGTGCCAGCACTACCGAAGGGCGGGGGTCCAGAGATACGCAGTATTTT. This sequence joins TRBV7-2 and TRBJ2-3, with TRBD2 matching over 7 bases. CDR3 length: 16 amino acids. The germline gives CDR1 SGHTA, CDR2 FQGNSA. V was pared by 7 bases and J by 5 bases, with 15 bases of the junction left unmatched.

The sample holds one count of this clone. V gene TRBV28 combines with J gene TRBJ1-4, with a weak D call TRBD1 (6 bases). The CDR3 is 15 residues long. CDR1 and CDR2 (germline): MDHEN, SYDVKM. V gave up 6 bases and J gave up 8 bases, with 19 bases separating them. CDR3 protein: CASSPVTGGTEKLFF. Written as DNA, the CDR3 is TGTGCCAGCAGCCCTGTTACAGGTGGGACAGAAAAACTGTTTTTT. Using reference TRBV28 and TRBJ1-4 for the parts outside the CDR3, the full variable domain is DVKVTQSSRYLVKRTGEKVFLECVQDMDHENMFWYRQDPGLGLRLIYFSYDVKMKEKGDIPEGYSVSREKKERFSLILESASTNQTSMYLCASSPVTGGTEKLFFGSGTQLSVL.

The chain employs TRBV9 and TRBJ1-5; 8 bases align to TRBD1. Germline V gives CDR1 SGDLS, CDR2 YYNGEE. The J segment lost 5 bases and the V segment lost 3 bases, leaving 1 base of the junction unmatched. This CDR3 region has 13 residues. The CDR3, as DNA: TGTGCCAGCAGCGCGGGACAGGATCAGCCCCAGCATTTT. This sequence encodes CASSAGQDQPQHF.

The chain couples TRBV7-7 to TRBJ2-5, with a possible D match to TRBD1 (5 bases). V shed 5 bases and J shed 1 base, with 8 bases lying between them. Germline V lookup: CDR1 SSHAT, CDR2 FNYEAQ (reference sequence). The CDR3 length is 13 residues. The CDR3 spells CASSIRGQETQYF. CDR3 DNA sequence: TGTGCCAGCAGCATTAGGGGCCAAGAGACCCAGTACTTC.

DNA of the CDR3: TGTGCCAGCAGCCAAGCCCACCGGGACAGGGTGGAGACCCAGTACTTC. Its translation is CASSQAHRDRVETQYF. The V gene is TRBV14, the J gene TRBJ2-5; 9 bases agree with TRBD1. Trimming removed 1 base from V and 5 bases from J; junction bases left unmatched: 8. The CDR3 consists of 16 residues. From germline, CDR1 is SGHDN and CDR2 FVKESK.

This sequence joins TRBV3-1 (or the pseudogene TRBV3-2) and TRBJ1-2; TRBD1 is a possible D gene (6 bases). V gave up 0 bases and J gave up 5 bases, with 10 bases separating them. The CDR3 has 14 amino acids. Germline CDR1 is LGHDT and CDR2 is YNNKEL (reference sequence). CDR3 region: CASSQEDSQYGYTF. DNA for the CDR3: TGTGCCAGCAGCCAAGAGGACAGCCAGTATGGCTACACCTTC.

This rearrangement joins TRBV7-2 to TRBJ2-5; 7 bases line up with TRBD2. The V gene end was trimmed by 1 base and the J gene end by 5 bases; junction bases not matched to a gene: 7. The CDR3 contains 15 residues. Germline V gene lookup returns CDR1 SGHTA and CDR2 FQGNSA. The CDR3 nucleotides are TGTGCCAGCAGCTTAGGGGAGGGCCGAGGGGAGACCCAGTACTTC. This encodes CASSLGEGRGETQYF.

The chain couples TRBV12-3 or TRBV12-4 to TRBJ1-6; 9 bases are shared with TRBD1. This CDR3 has 13 amino acids. The ends lost 8 bases at V and 8 bases at J; junction bases unmatched: 4. CDR3 DNA sequence: TGTGCCAGCGGGACAGGGAATGATTCACCCCTCCACTTT. Amino acids: CASGTGNDSPLHF.

The chain employs TRBV2 and TRBJ2-2; D might be TRBD2 (6 bases). V was cut by 4 bases and J by 6 bases, with 6 bases left in between. Looked up from germline, CDR1 is SNHLY and CDR2 is FYNNEI. The CDR3 totals 12 residues. The CDR3 DNA is TGTGCCAGCAGTGGGGGGGCCGGGGAGCTGTTTTTT. As protein: CASSGGAGELFF.

V and J are TRBV5-4 and TRBJ1-2, with 8 positions matching TRBD1. Germline V lookup: CDR1 SGHNT, CDR2 YYREEE (reference sequence). This CDR3 is built from 15 residues. V trimming: 3 bases; J trimming: 4 bases; junction bases outside the gene matches: 8. DNA of the CDR3: TGTGCCAGCAGCTCCTCAGGGGGCTTAGGCTATGGCTACACCTTC. Its protein is CASSSSGGLGYGYTF.

The V and J genes are TRBV19 and TRBJ1-2; D might be TRBD1 (5 bases). Deletions cut 1 base from V and 0 bases from J, with 15 bases between. Germline V gene lookup returns CDR1 LNHDA and CDR2 SQIVND (reference sequence). The CDR3 sequence is 17 residues long. CDR3 region: CASSIGPPQVPNYGYTF. As DNA, the CDR3 is TGTGCCAGTAGTATAGGCCCGCCACAGGTTCCTAACTATGGCTACACCTTC. The full variable domain, rest sourced from reference TRBV19 and TRBJ1-2, is DGGITQSPKYLFRKEGQNVTLSCEQNLNHDAMYWYRQDPGQGLRLIYYSQIVNDFQKGDIAEGYSVSREKKESFPLTVTSAQKNPTAFYLCASSIGPPQVPNYGYTFGSGTRLTVV.

The V and J genes are TRBV9 and TRBJ2-7; D is perhaps TRBD2 (6 bases). V lost 0 bases, J lost 5 bases, and 12 bases lay in between. This CDR3 has 14 amino acids. Germline-derived CDR1 and CDR2 are SGDLS and YYNGEE. CDR3 region: CASSVGGEVNEQYF. The CDR3 DNA sequence: TGTGCCAGCAGCGTAGGAGGGGAGGTCAACGAGCAGTACTTC.

The chain carries TRBV10-3 and TRBJ1-3; 8 positions agree with TRBD1. The V gene end was trimmed by 6 bases and the J gene end by 8 bases; junction bases not matched to a gene: 15. This CDR3 region has 16 residues. Per germline, CDR1 ENHRY and CDR2 SYGVKD. CDR3 nucleotide sequence: TGTGCCATCAGGAGACAGGGGACCCCGGAGGTCTACACCATATATTTT. Residues: CAIRRQGTPEVYTIYF.

DNA for the CDR3: TGTGCCAGCAGTGCGTTACAGGGGGCGGGGGGCCTTGGGCCCCAGCATTTT. Its translation: CASSALQGAGGLGPQHF. This chain links TRBV6-1 with TRBJ1-5; 9 bases match TRBD1. The CDR3 totals 17 residues. The germline CDR1 and CDR2 sequences are MNHNS and SASEGT. The junction had 16 bases not matched to a gene; V was cut back by 4 bases and J by 9 bases.

This clone turned up a few times. The chain links TRBV12-3 or TRBV12-4 to TRBJ1-6, with 8 bases fitting TRBD1. V lost 6 bases to trimming and J lost 8 bases; unmatched junction nucleotides: 3. This CDR3 comprises 13 residues. CDR3 in amino acids: CASRQQGDSPLHF. CDR3 coding DNA: TGTGCCAGCAGACAACAGGGGGATTCACCCCTCCACTTT.

This CDR3 reads CASSQEVFGQGVYEQYF. CDR3 nucleotides: TGCGCCAGCAGCCAAGAAGTTTTCGGACAGGGGGTCTACGAGCAGTACTTC. The chain combines TRBV4-3 with TRBJ2-7; 10 bases map to TRBD1. The CDR3 totals 17 residues. With 0 bases clipped from V and 3 bases from J, the junction kept 8 bases outside the gene matches. Germline loops: CDR1 LGHNA, CDR2 YSLEER.

About this clone: Different DNA sequences within this sample yield the same CDR3. The V gene is TRBV11-2, the J gene TRBJ2-1; TRBD2 matches at 8 bases. The germline V gene encodes CDR1 SGHAT and CDR2 FQNNGV. With 1 base clipped from V and 2 bases from J, the junction kept 1 base outside the gene matches. The length of the CDR3 is 15 residues. The CDR3 region has the DNA TGTGCCAGCAGCTTAGGCGGGGGGCCCTACAATGAGCAGTTCTTC. Amino acids: CASSLGGGPYNEQFF.

The genes are TRBV6-4 and TRBJ2-3; 9 bases fit TRBD2. The V segment lost 3 bases and the J segment 3 bases; nucleotides outside the gene matches: 4. The CDR3 length is 15 residues. From germline, CDR1 is MRHNA and CDR2 SNTAGT. CDR3 sequence reads: CASSEVRGGTDTQYF. The CDR3 region has the DNA TGTGCCAGCAGTGAGGTGCGGGGGGGAACAGATACGCAGTATTTT.

This sequence joins TRBV18 and TRBJ1-2, with TRBD1 identical over 7 bases. CDR1 and CDR2 from the germline V gene are KGHSH and LQKENI. V was pared by 2 bases and J by 4 bases, with 7 bases of the junction left unmatched. The CDR3 runs 15 residues. The CDR3 protein is CASSPRGQNVYGYTF. Here the CDR3 DNA reads TGTGCCAGCTCACCAAGGGGACAGAACGTCTATGGCTACACCTTC. Full variable domain (outside the CDR3, taken from reference TRBV18 and TRBJ1-2): NAGVMQNPRHLVRRRGQEARLRCSPMKGHSHVYWYRQLPEEGLKFMVYLQKENIIDESGMPKERFSAEFPKEGPSILRIQQVVRGDSAAYFCASSPRGQNVYGYTFGSGTRLTVV.